Reported below is one T cell receptor (beta chain). This clonotype has a count of ten or more. The antigen it binds to is not known. It has no much larger one-base neighbor in the sample; base qualities were not kept. Stable Graves' hyperthyroidism was defined as no progression to ophthalmopathy during 18 months of follow-up. Hyperthyroidism patients were newly diagnosed, with disease duration under 2 months, and aged 18 to 65 years. Any patient with an uncontrolled infection, another autoimmune disease, pregnancy or lactation was excluded. Diagnoses were based on clinical symptoms, serum thyroxine and TRAb, thyroid ultrasound and orbital computed tomography. PBMCs were isolated from 7.5 to 10 ml of fresh peripheral blood by Ficoll-Paque density gradient centrifugation. Total RNA was extracted using Trizol reagent, and RNA quality was assessed on an Agilent 2100 Bioanalyzer. These data come from a study of T cells in Graves' hyperthyroidism and ophthalmopathy (dated by TCRdb to about 2019). Broadly, across the study: Peripheral blood samples were taken at the time of initial diagnosis, prior to any treatment. TCR V-J signatures able to tell the groups apart were searched for in a discovery cohort of 100 patients, of whom fewer than 45 had Graves' ophthalmopathy and 55 to 65 had stable Graves' hyperthyroidism. Whether ophthalmopathy could be predicted prospectively was tested in an independent validation cohort made up of about 20 hyperthyroidism patients plus 17 patients who later progressed to ophthalmopathy. The 100 discovery patients were randomly divided into training and test sets at a 7:3 ratio. In roughly six Graves' hyperthyroidism patients, the study also compared T-cell repertoires from thyroid tissue with T-cell repertoires from blood. Following sampling, methimazole starting at 30 mg daily was given to hyperthyroidism patients, and high-dose intravenous methylprednisolone was given to ophthalmopathy patients. According to the paper, TCR Vbeta CDR3 sequencing was carried out on over 130 peripheral blood samples, which came from 40 to 45 ophthalmopathy, around 74 hyperthyroidism and roughly 17 progressor patients.

TCR beta CDR3 regions were amplified from RNA transcripts. For the first round of RT-PCR on the TCR CDR3, the HTBI primer set was used together with the Qiagen OneStep RT-PCR kit. A second multiplex PCR round built the libraries, followed by size selection and purification. Paired-end sequencing of the libraries was performed with 100 bp reads on an Illumina HiSeq2000. Processing in the source paper ran as follows. SOAPnuke was used to process the raw data, with reads discarded if the reads contained adapters or uncalled bases, had a mean Phred below 15, or lacked an exact constant-primer or identifier match. High-quality paired reads were merged with COPE v1.2.5, and unique nucleotide sequences were defined as clonotypes. MiTCR v1.1 was used to align clonotypes to the IMGT TRBV, TRBD and TRBJ reference segments. Only V-J combinations with frequency above 0.0001, covering 99% to 99.2% of repertoires, were analysed. A TCS score was defined as the ratio between F50 (clonal expansion) and ExV (chaos), using BLOSUM62-based TCRdist between CDR3 peptides within each V-J. Welch's t-statistics and random forest reduced approximately 520 V-J features to 13, which were used in a naive Bayes classifier (R e1071). TCRdb passed the public sequencing reads through fastp at Q25 and MiXCR, retaining productive beta sequences. Rows are unified per CDR3 protein, each entry keeping the most common DNA and genes. None of the V and J calls come from the authors' own analysis; TCRdb made them. A total of 300,000 to 400,000 distinct CDR3 sequences appear in this sample, roughly 13% of them only once. The ten largest clonotypes hold around a tenth of the sample.

V loses 6 bases, J loses 11 bases, and the germline ends lie 22 bases apart. Its CDR3 holds 14 amino acids, cysteine through phenylalanine. Here the CDR3 DNA is all that survives: 42 bases in frame from base 1. From a lookup of the germline V gene, CDR1 and CDR2 are MNHNS and SASEGT. Study-wide conclusions, independent of this receptor: Most expanded thyroid clonotypes (frequency above 0.001) were also detected in blood, suggesting blood repertoires may reflect thyroid immune responses. In validation, progression to ophthalmopathy was predicted by the model with nearly 71% sensitivity and 72.22% specificity, a median of 6.5 months before onset. Sample size was not statistically predetermined, and blinding of investigators to group allocation was not performed. A model built on a 13 V-J signature distinguished ophthalmopathy from stable hyperthyroidism, reaching approximately 89% sensitivity and about 81% specificity in cross-validation and 80%/75% in testing.

The rearranged chain carries TRBV6-1 and TRBJ1-1, with no reliable assignment of the D segment. The TCR originated in a woman between 18 and 29 years old with Graves' hyperthyroidism. Source material: blood. The CDR3 amino acid sequence is: CASRENQDDTGAFF. In nucleotides, the sequence is TGTGCCAGCAGAGAAAACCAGGACGACACGGGGGCTTTCTTT.